This T cell receptor beta chain was found in a study of cytomegalovirus exposure and HLA in healthy donors. To note about this clone: The antigen remains unidentified.

The PCR made use of 60 Vbeta and 13 Jbeta primers. Assay used: immunoSEQ multiplex PCR; TCRdb lists only in-frame clones, some missing. The repertoire holds about 130,000 clones, with approximately 80% as singletons. Study-wide results and caveats: A classifier reportedly called cytomegalovirus status with high sensitivity and specificity. In an earlier analysis, productive rearrangement rates for most beta V segments clustered near 87% or 30%. Later on, an analysis found that several of the most significant clusters appeared to be linked to common viral pathogens, which included parvovirus B19. Later examination showed HLA-associated TCR beta chains had greater clonal expansion than equally common others.

The CDR3 totals 13 residues. The chain joins TRBV21-1 to TRBJ2-5; TRBD1, as called in the table, went unchecked against the DNA. TRBV21-1 is assigned pseudogene status. The clonotype comes from a woman in her late teens or twenties in good health and CMV-seropositive. Specimen: PBMCs. The chain's CDR3 is CASSKTGQETQYF. CDR3 nucleotides: TGTGCCAGCAGCAAAACAGGTCAAGAGACCCAGTACTTC.